These 27 T cell receptor beta chains came from one sample sequenced in a study of CD8 T cells in ankylosing spondylitis. TCRdb re-called the 5' RACE reads through MiXCR, storing one row per CDR3 protein. Among roughly 91,000 distinct CDR3 sequences, about 8.3% were seen once, and the ten largest hold about 9.6%. Sequencing input: blood, either unsorted or a sorted T cell fraction (not recorded which). The receptors were gathered from a male donor with ankylosing spondylitis or in good health (not recorded which).

This clonotype was observed many times. The chain recombines TRBV14 with TRBJ1-3, with unresolved D. Trimming cost V 5 bases and J 2 bases, with 10 bases left between them. The length of the CDR3 is 14 residues. The germline V gene has CDR1 SGHDN and CDR2 FVKESK. The CDR3 DNA follows: TGTGCCAGCAGCAAACTAAGGGCTGGAAACACCATATATTTT. Its translation is CASSKLRAGNTIYF.

This clonotype occurred many times. The chain has TRBV18 and TRBJ1-1; the D is unclear. Deletions cut 2 bases from V and 3 bases from J, with 16 bases between. Germline CDR1 and CDR2: KGHSH and LQKENI. The length of the CDR3 is 16 residues. The CDR3 reads CASSPRSSRLDTEAFF. The CDR3 nucleotides are TGTGCCAGCTCACCAAGGTCGTCCAGGCTGGACACTGAAGCTTTCTTT.

V usage is TRBV3-1 and J usage is TRBJ2-6; 12 bases are a match to TRBD1. V trimming: 5 bases; J trimming: 11 bases; junction bases outside the gene matches: 1. The CDR3 spans 13 residues. CDR1 is LGHDT and CDR2 is YNNKEL in the germline V gene (reference sequence). The CDR3 sequence is CASSGTGGDVLTF. The CDR3 coding sequence is TGTGCCAGCAGCGGGACAGGGGGCGACGTCCTGACTTTC. Drawing the rest from reference TRBV3-1 and TRBJ2-6, the complete variable domain is DTAVSQTPKYLVTQMGNDKSIKCEQNLGHDTMYWYKQDSKKFLKIMFSYNNKELIINETVPNRFSPKSPDKAHLNLHINSLELGDSAVYFCASSGTGGDVLTFGAGSRLTVL.

In this sample, this clonotype turned up many times. V gene TRBV14 combines with J gene TRBJ1-2; tentative D call: TRBD1 (6 bases). Looked up from germline, CDR1 is SGHDN and CDR2 is FVKESK. V was trimmed by 1 base and J by 8 bases, leaving 23 bases between them. This CDR3 spans 17 amino acids. Here the CDR3 reads CASSQGHTRRQATGYTF. CDR3 bases: TGTGCCAGCAGCCAAGGCCATACTCGGAGACAGGCAACAGGCTACACCTTC.

This clonotype showed up many times. The chain is built from TRBV10-3 and TRBJ2-2, with D uncertain. The CDR3 is 12 residues long. V lost 0 bases and J lost 9, with 5 bases in between. Germline CDR1 and CDR2: ENHRY and SYGVKD. The CDR3 DNA reads as TGTGCCATCAGTGAGTCGGGTAGGGAGCTGTTTTTT. Its translation is CAISESGRELFF.

This clonotype was seen at least ten times. The chain is built from TRBV7-9 and TRBJ2-1; no definite D call. The V end was cut by 1 base, the J end by 10 bases, with 2 bases between. The CDR3 has 10 residues. CDR1 SEHNR and CDR2 FQNEAQ come from the germline V gene (reference sequence). CDR3 nucleotide sequence: TGTGCCAGCAGCTTAGGGGAGCAGTTCTTC. Amino acid sequence: CASSLGEQFF.

This clonotype was picked up many times. The J gene is TRBJ1-1, the V gene TRBV7-9; D uncertain. Germline CDR1 SEHNR, CDR2 FQNEAQ (reference sequence). Between the trimmed V and J ends, which lost 0 bases and 5 bases, there was a span of 10 bases. This CDR3 has 14 residues. For the CDR3, the DNA is TGTGCCAGCAGCTTAGCCGTGATTAGGACTGAAGCTTTCTTT. Translating it yields CASSLAVIRTEAFF.

Many counts were recorded for this clonotype. The V and J genes are TRBV7-2 and TRBJ2-4, with D perhaps TRBD2 (7 bases). Germline CDR1 SGHTA, CDR2 FQGNSA. Trimming cost V 6 bases and J 3 bases, with 21 bases left between them. The CDR3 extends over 17 amino acids. CDR3 residues: CASSSMAGGRVKNIQYF. For the CDR3, the DNA is TGTGCCAGCAGTTCTATGGCCGGGGGGCGCGTCAAAAACATTCAGTACTTC.

This clonotype showed up many times. CDR3 nucleotide sequence: TGTGCCAGCAGTTTAGGAGTCATCCCCTACGAGCAGTACTTC. Its translation is CASSLGVIPYEQYF. The chain links TRBV12-3 or TRBV12-4 to TRBJ2-7; D unresolved. V was trimmed by 1 base and J by 2 bases, leaving 9 bases between them. The CDR3 extends over 14 amino acids.

This clonotype has at least ten counts. This chain links TRBV7-2 with TRBJ2-7; tentatively, D is TRBD2 (7 bases). Germline V gene sequence: CDR1 SGHTA, CDR2 FQGNSA. V was pared by 1 base and J by 3 bases, with 10 bases between. The CDR3 contains 14 residues. CDR3 sequence: CASSLVGGLYEQYF. In nucleotides, the CDR3 is TGTGCCAGCAGCTTAGTCGGGGGGCTCTACGAGCAGTACTTC.

This clonotype was counted many times. A much larger clone differs from this one at a single base, so this may be a read error. The chain is built from TRBV15 and TRBJ2-7; TRBD1 matches at 9 bases. This CDR3 region has 17 residues. CDR1 and CDR2 (germline): LNHNV, YYDKDF (reference sequence). V lost 1 base to trimming and J lost 2 bases; unmatched junction nucleotides: 9. CDR3 protein: CATSRGIPGQGPYEQYF. In DNA, the CDR3 is TGTGCCACCAGCAGAGGCATCCCGGGACAGGGCCCCTACGAGCAGTACTTC.

This clonotype has a count of ten or more. This chain links TRBV7-2 with TRBJ2-1, with D perhaps TRBD2 (5 bases). Trimming stripped 6 bases from V and 10 bases from J, with 10 bases between. This CDR3 is built from 11 residues. Germline lookup yields CDR1 SGHTA and CDR2 FQGNSA. Here the CDR3 DNA reads TGTGCCAGCAGTCGGAGGATAGAGCAGTTCTTC. Translated: CASSRRIEQFF.

This clonotype was counted only a few times. The chain employs TRBV7-2 and TRBJ2-7, with no clear D. The V and J ends lost 3 bases and 0 bases respectively, with 9 bases between them. This CDR3 has 14 residues. Germline values: CDR1 SGHTA, CDR2 FQGNSA. The CDR3 protein is CASSLARLSYEQYF. CDR3 nucleotide sequence: TGTGCCAGCAGCTTGGCCAGGCTCTCCTACGAGCAGTACTTC.

This clonotype has at least ten counts. The chain has TRBV29-1 and TRBJ2-7, with a weak D call TRBD2 (5 bases). V was shortened by 5 bases and J by 5 bases, with 19 bases between the two germline ends. CDR3 size: 14 residues. Germline V gives CDR1 SQVTM, CDR2 ANQGSEA. CDR3 in DNA: TGCAGCGTTCTAACAAAAAGAGGAGGCGACGAGCAGTACTTC. Its protein is CSVLTKRGGDEQYF.

This clonotype was detected only a few times. V is TRBV7-2 and J is TRBJ1-2; TRBD1 might be the D (5 bases). Germline loops: CDR1 SGHTA, CDR2 FQGNSA. The CDR3 contains 13 residues. Trimming removed 5 bases at V and 8 bases at J, with 15 bases between. CDR3 sequence: CASSEQGLKGYTF. The CDR3, as DNA: TGTGCCAGCAGCGAGCAGGGTTTAAAGGGCTACACCTTC. The full variable domain, rest sourced from reference TRBV7-2 and TRBJ1-2, is GAGVSQSPSNKVTEKGKDVELRCDPISGHTALYWYRQSLGQGLEFLIYFQGNSAPDKSGLPSDRFSAERTGGSVSTLTIQRTQQEDSAVYLCASSEQGLKGYTFGSGTRLTVV.

This clonotype has ten or more counts. The chain is built from TRBV11-2 and TRBJ2-7, with TRBD1 matching over 7 bases. J was trimmed by 0 bases and V by 3 bases; bases with no gene match: 2. Germline V gene sequence: CDR1 SGHAT, CDR2 FQNNGV. The CDR3 has 14 amino acids. CDR3 loop: CASSLGQSSYEQYF. The CDR3 DNA reads TGTGCCAGCAGCTTGGGACAGAGCTCCTACGAGCAGTACTTC. Using reference TRBV11-2 and TRBJ2-7 for the parts outside the CDR3, the full variable domain is EAGVAQSPRYKIIEKRQSVAFWCNPISGHATLYWYQQILGQGPKLLIQFQNNGVVDDSQLPKDRFSAERLKGVDSTLKIQPAKLEDSAVYLCASSLGQSSYEQYFGPGTRLTVT.

With respect to this clonotype: This sequence may be a read error, since a much larger clone differs from it by one base. This chain joins TRBV7-9 and TRBJ1-1, with unresolved D. This CDR3 region has 13 residues. Germline V gives CDR1 SEHNR, CDR2 FQNEAQ (reference sequence). CDR3 in amino acids: CTSSLEIDTEAFF. The CDR3 DNA sequence: TGTACCAGCAGCTTAGAAATTGACACTGAAGCTTTCTTT.

The V call is TRBV20-1, the J call TRBJ1-6, with no clear D. This CDR3 is built from 15 residues. V dropped 4 bases and J dropped 0 bases, with 10 bases sitting between them. Germline CDR1 is DFQATT and CDR2 is SNEGSKA (reference sequence). CDR3 sequence: CSAIATGSYNSPLHF. CDR3 sequence (DNA): TGCAGTGCTATAGCCACGGGCTCCTATAATTCACCCCTCCACTTT.

At least ten counts were recorded for this clonotype. This chain uses TRBV2 with TRBJ2-3; tentative D call: TRBD1 (5 bases). Germline V lookup: CDR1 SNHLY, CDR2 FYNNEI. The V and J ends lost 8 bases and 2 bases respectively, with 5 bases between them. The CDR3 runs 11 residues. CDR3 sequence: CASGATDTQYF. The CDR3 nucleotides read TGTGCCAGCGGGGCCACAGATACGCAGTATTTT.

This clonotype occurred a few times. The rearrangement links TRBV4-1 to TRBJ2-3; D tentatively fits TRBD1 or TRBD2 (5 bases each). The CDR3 has 17 amino acids. V lost 1 base, J lost 6 bases, and 20 bases lay in between. From germline, CDR1 is MGHRA and CDR2 YSYEKL. The CDR3 sequence is CASSQGGHVRGADTQYF. The CDR3 bases are TGCGCCAGCAGCCAAGGTGGACACGTACGGGGAGCTGATACGCAGTATTTT.

This clonotype was observed a few times. This chain connects TRBV7-9 to TRBJ2-7; weak D call: TRBD1 (6 bases). The CDR3 runs to 13 residues. V shed 8 bases and J shed 0 bases, with 11 bases lying between them. The germline CDR1 and CDR2 sequences are SEHNR and FQNEAQ (reference sequence). The CDR3 region has the DNA TGTGCCAGCGACACAGGGAGCTCCTACGAGCAGTACTTC. The encoded protein is CASDTGSSYEQYF.

Regarding this clonotype: One base away lies a much larger clone, so this may be a sequencing read error. The V call is TRBV29-1, the J call TRBJ1-1, with a possible D match to TRBD1 (5 bases). Trimming removed 7 bases from V and 4 bases from J, with 10 bases in between. There are 11 residues in the CDR3. Germline CDR1 reads SQVTM; CDR2 reads ANQGSEA. The CDR3 sequence: CSAGGGTEAFF. The DNA of the CDR3 is TGCAGCGCGGGGGGGGGCACTGAAGCTTTCTTT.

There are many counts of this clonotype. A much larger clone lies one base from this, so it may be a read error. The chain couples TRBV29-1 to TRBJ1-3; D is ambiguous. The CDR3 covers 13 residues. Looked up from germline, CDR1 is SQVTM and CDR2 is ANQGSEA. V was pared by 4 bases and J by 0 bases, with 7 bases between. CDR3 bases: TGCAGCGTTGGGCGCCCCTCTGGAAACACCATATATTTT. This sequence encodes CSVGRPSGNTIYF.

This clonotype was seen repeatedly, ten times or more. The chain is built from TRBV6-2 or TRBV6-3 and TRBJ2-2; the D call may be TRBD1 or TRBD2 (5 bases each). Trimming removed 2 bases from V and 4 bases from J, with 8 bases in between. CDR3 size: 14 residues. Germline CDR1 is MNHEY and CDR2 is SVGEGT. In nucleotides, the CDR3 is TGTGCCAGCAGTTACGGGACCCCCACCGGGGAGCTGTTTTTT. This sequence encodes CASSYGTPTGELFF.

This clonotype appeared many times. The DNA of the CDR3 is TGCGCCAGCAGCACGGGACAGAATGAGCAGTTCTTC. This codes for CASSTGQNEQFF. The chain joins TRBV4-1 to TRBJ2-1; TRBD1 aligns across 7 bases. J gave up 7 bases and V 5 bases, and 2 bases lay outside the gene matches. CDR1 and CDR2 from the germline V gene are MGHRA and YSYEKL. The length of the CDR3 is 12 residues.

This clonotype was seen repeatedly, ten times or more. The chain links TRBV2 to TRBJ1-5; unclear D gene. CDR1 and CDR2 (germline): SNHLY, FYNNEI. The CDR3 has 14 amino acids. V was cut by 5 bases and J by 7 bases, with 15 bases left in between. The CDR3 sequence: CASSPGSAGQPQHF. The DNA of the CDR3 is TGTGCCAGCAGTCCAGGCTCCGCGGGGCAGCCCCAGCATTTT.

This clonotype has a count of ten or more. The chain joins TRBV14 to TRBJ2-1; D possibly corresponds to TRBD2 (6 bases). The CDR3 runs to 15 residues. Germline CDR1 is SGHDN and CDR2 is FVKESK. V dropped 3 bases and J dropped 2 bases, with 11 bases sitting between them. CDR3 nucleotides: TGTGCCAGCAGCCAGAATAGCGGCACCTACAATGAGCAGTTCTTC. It is translated as CASSQNSGTYNEQFF.